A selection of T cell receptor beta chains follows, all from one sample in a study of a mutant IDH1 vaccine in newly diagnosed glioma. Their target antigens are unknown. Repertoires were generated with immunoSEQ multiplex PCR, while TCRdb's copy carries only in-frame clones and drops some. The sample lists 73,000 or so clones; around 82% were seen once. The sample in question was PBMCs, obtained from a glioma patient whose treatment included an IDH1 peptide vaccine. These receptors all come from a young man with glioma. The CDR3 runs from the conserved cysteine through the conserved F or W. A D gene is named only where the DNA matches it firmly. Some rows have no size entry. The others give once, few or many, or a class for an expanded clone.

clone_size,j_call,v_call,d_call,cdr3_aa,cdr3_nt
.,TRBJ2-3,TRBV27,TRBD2,CARTLPRTSEDTQYF,TGTGCCAGGACACTACCCCGGACTAGCGAGGATACGCAGTATTTT
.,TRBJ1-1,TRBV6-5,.,CASKDRSTEAFF,TGTGCCAGCAAGGACAGATCAACTGAAGCTTTCTTT
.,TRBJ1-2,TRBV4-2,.,CASSQADGYTF,TGTGCCAGCAGCCAGGCAGACGGCTACACCTTC
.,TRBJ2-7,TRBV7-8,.,CASSLYVTPGPYEQYF,TGTGCCAGCAGCTTATATGTCACCCCGGGCCCCTACGAGCAGTACTTC
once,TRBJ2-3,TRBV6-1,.,CASSSRTVGTDTQYF,TGTGCCAGCAGTTCCAGGACAGTGGGCACAGATACGCAGTATTTT
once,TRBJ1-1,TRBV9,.,CASSHHTNTEAFF,TGTGCCAGCAGCCATCATACGAACACTGAAGCTTTCTTT
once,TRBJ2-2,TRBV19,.,CASSIDGRAIGELFF,TGTGCCAGTAGTATTGATGGCAGGGCGATCGGGGAGCTGTTTTTT
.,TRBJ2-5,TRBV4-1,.,CASSQERAGQETQYF,TGCGCCAGCAGCCAAGAGAGGGCCGGACAAGAGACCCAGTACTTC
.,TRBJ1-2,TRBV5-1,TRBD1,CASSLTGGVDGYTF,TGCGCCAGCAGCTTGACAGGGGGCGTCGATGGCTACACCTTC
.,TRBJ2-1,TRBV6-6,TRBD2,CASSYPPGGYNEQFF,TGTGCCAGCAGTTACCCCCCGGGGGGATACAATGAGCAGTTCTTC
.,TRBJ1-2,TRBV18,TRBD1,CASSPSTGWYGYTF,TGTGCCAGCTCACCGTCGACAGGGTGGTATGGCTACACCTTC
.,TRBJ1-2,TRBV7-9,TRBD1,CASSPGTDYGYTF,TGTGCCAGCAGCCCCGGGACAGACTATGGCTACACCTTC
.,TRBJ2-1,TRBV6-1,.,CASSEGRVTFFNEQFF,TGTGCCAGCAGTGAGGGCAGGGTGACTTTCTTTAATGAGCAGTTCTTC
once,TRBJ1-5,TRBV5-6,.,CASSLGSLSNQPQHF,TGTGCCAGCAGCTTGGGCAGCCTTAGCAATCAGCCCCAGCATTTT
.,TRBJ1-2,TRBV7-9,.,CASSLAPGLNYGYTF,TGTGCCAGCAGCTTAGCCCCGGGGCTAAACTATGGCTACACCTTC
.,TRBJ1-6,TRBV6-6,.,CASSRDSYNSPLHF,TGTGCCAGCAGTCGAGACTCCTATAATTCACCCCTCCACTTT
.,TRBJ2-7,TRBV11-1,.,CASSAQYEQYF,TGTGCCAGCAGTGCTCAATACGAGCAGTACTTC
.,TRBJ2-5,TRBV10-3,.,CAISESRGSETQYF,TGTGCCATCAGTGAGTCCCGGGGTTCGGAGACCCAGTACTTC
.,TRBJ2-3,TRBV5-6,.,CASSWGRETDTQYF,TGTGCCAGCAGCTGGGGGCGGGAGACAGATACGCAGTATTTT
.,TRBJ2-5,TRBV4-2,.,CASSQRARDPQETQYF,TGTGCCAGCAGCCAGAGGGCTAGGGACCCCCAAGAGACCCAGTACTTC
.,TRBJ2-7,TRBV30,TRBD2,CAWSLAAYEQYF,TGTGCCTGGAGTCTAGCGGCCTACGAGCAGTACTTC
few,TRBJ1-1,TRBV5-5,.,CASSSQWGTEAFF,TGTGCCAGCAGCTCACAGTGGGGGACTGAAGCTTTCTTT
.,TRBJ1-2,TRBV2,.,CARDRDFYGYTF,TGTGCCAGGGACAGAGACTTCTATGGCTACACCTTC
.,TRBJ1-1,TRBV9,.,CASSPRTGQTEAFF,TGTGCCAGCAGCCCGCGGACCGGACAGACTGAAGCTTTCTTT
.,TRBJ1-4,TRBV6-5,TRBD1,CASRRDRFYEKLFF,TGTGCCAGCAGGAGGGACAGGTTCTATGAAAAACTGTTTTTT
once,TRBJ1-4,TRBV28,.,CASTKLRGPNEKLFF,TGTGCCAGCACTAAACTGAGGGGTCCTAATGAAAAACTGTTTTTT
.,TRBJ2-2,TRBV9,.,CASSPYTGELFF,TGTGCCAGCAGCCCTTACACCGGGGAGCTGTTTTTT
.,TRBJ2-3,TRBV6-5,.,CASSRSNRADTQYF,TGTGCCAGCAGTAGAAGTAATAGAGCAGATACGCAGTATTTT
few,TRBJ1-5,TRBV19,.,CASSERGDQPQHF,TGTGCCAGTAGCGAAAGGGGGGATCAGCCCCAGCATTTT
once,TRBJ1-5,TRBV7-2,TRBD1,CASSFTGGDQPQHF,TGTGCCAGCAGCTTTACAGGGGGCGATCAGCCCCAGCATTTT
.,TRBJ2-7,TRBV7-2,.,CASSIRRQGGDYEQYF,TGTGCCAGCAGCATCCGACGACAGGGAGGGGATTACGAGCAGTACTTC
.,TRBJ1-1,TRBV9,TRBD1,CASSIKIDRGGTEAFF,TGTGCCAGCAGCATAAAGATTGACAGGGGAGGCACTGAAGCTTTCTTT
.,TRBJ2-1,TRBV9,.,CASSVVGGESSYNEQFF,TGTGCCAGCAGCGTAGTGGGCGGCGAAAGCTCCTACAATGAGCAGTTCTTC
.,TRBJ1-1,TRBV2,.,CASMTVRDTEAFF,TGTGCCAGCATGACAGTTCGAGACACTGAAGCTTTCTTT
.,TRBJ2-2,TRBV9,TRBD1,CASSSLGGQGLTGELFF,TGTGCCAGCAGCTCCCTCGGGGGACAGGGTCTCACCGGGGAGCTGTTTTTT
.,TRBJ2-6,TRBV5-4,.,CASSLRDTYSGANVLTF,TGTGCCAGCAGCTTGAGGGACACTTACTCTGGGGCCAACGTCCTGACTTTC
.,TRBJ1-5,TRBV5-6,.,CASSSLRQGGSQPQHF,TGTGCCAGCAGCTCCTTGCGGCAGGGTGGTTCTCAGCCCCAGCATTTT
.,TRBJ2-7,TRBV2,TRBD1,CASSEAGTGGTYEQYF,TGTGCCAGCAGTGAAGCTGGGACAGGCGGAACCTACGAGCAGTACTTC
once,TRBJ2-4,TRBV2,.,CASSGGNIQYF,TGTGCCAGCTCAGGAGGAAACATTCAGTACTTC
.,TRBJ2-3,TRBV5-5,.,CASSLTSSTDTQYF,TGTGCCAGCAGCTTGACTTCTAGCACAGATACGCAGTATTTT
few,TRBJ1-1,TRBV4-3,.,CASSPSRGTGVSEAFF,TGCGCCAGCAGCCCTAGCCGGGGCACCGGAGTTTCTGAAGCTTTCTTT
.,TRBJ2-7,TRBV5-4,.,CASSLEGNEQYF,TGTGCCAGCAGCTTGGAGGGAAACGAGCAGTACTTC
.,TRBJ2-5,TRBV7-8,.,CASSLEMETQYF,TGTGCCAGCAGCTTAGAAATGGAGACCCAGTACTTC
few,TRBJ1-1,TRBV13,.,CASSLGLGRGAFF,TGTGCCAGCAGCTTAGGCCTAGGCCGGGGGGCTTTCTTT
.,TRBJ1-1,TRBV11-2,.,CASSLVVWPVAFF,TGTGCCAGCAGCTTAGTCGTTTGGCCTGTAGCTTTCTTT
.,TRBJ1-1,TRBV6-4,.,CASSVSSKKRWNTEAFF,TGTGCCAGCAGCGTGTCGTCCAAAAAACGGTGGAACACTGAAGCTTTCTTT
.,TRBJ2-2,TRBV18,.,CASSPLRGGNTGELFF,TGTGCCAGCTCACCCCTGCGGGGAGGGAACACCGGGGAGCTGTTTTTT
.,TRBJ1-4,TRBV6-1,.,CASSERENEKLFF,TGTGCCAGCAGTGAAAGGGAGAATGAAAAACTGTTTTTT